This T cell receptor beta chain emerged from a study of Graves' ophthalmopathy and Graves' hyperthyroidism. Study outcomes and limitations: In blood appeared most of the expanded thyroid clonotypes whose frequency exceeded 0.001.

Germline-derived CDR1 and CDR2 are DFQATT and SNEGSKA (reference sequence). The CDR3 has 11 amino acids. The study recruited hyperthyroidism patients aged 18 to 65 who were newly diagnosed, under 2 months' duration. Amplification of the TCR beta CDR3 regions used RNA transcripts (as template). Scientists carried out first-round RT-PCR using HTBI primers and then a second-round multiplex PCR. One entry per CDR3 protein results from TCRdb running MiXCR on the multiplex PCR reads. The table lists approximately 410,000 distinct CDR3 sequences, 15% of them singletons. This clonotype was counted a few times. Its specificity is not known. Just one base apart from a much larger clone, this may be a read error.

Sequencing used peripheral blood. The receptor was derived from a young woman with stable Graves' hyperthyroidism. The chain carries TRBV20-1 and TRBJ2-5; a possible D gene is TRBD1 (6 bases). Here the CDR3 reads CSAGTIETKYF. CDR3 nucleotides: TGCAGTGCCGGGACAATAGAGACCAAGTACTTC.